These 19 T cell receptor beta chains share one sample of origin, sequenced in a study of cytomegalovirus exposure and HLA in healthy donors. The PCR contained 60 Vbeta and 13 Jbeta primers. The method was immunoSEQ multiplex PCR; TCRdb's version includes in-frame clones alone and lacks a portion of them. The sample lists 120,000 or so clones; over 65% were seen once. Source material: PBMCs. The receptor set was obtained from a young man in good health and CMV-seropositive.

This clone was seen more than once but under ten times. This chain connects TRBV28 to TRBJ2-7; TRBD1 matches 7 bases. This CDR3 has 14 residues. Germline V gene sequence: CDR1 MDHEN, CDR2 SYDVKM. The V segment lost 3 bases and the J segment 5 bases; nucleotides outside the gene matches: 7. DNA of the CDR3: TGTGCCAGCAGTTTGACAGGGCGGGCCCACGAGCAGTACTTC. Amino acids: CASSLTGRAHEQYF.

CDR3: CASSIRGDTQYF. The CDR3 DNA sequence: TGTGCCAGTAGTATCCGGGGGGATACGCAGTATTTT. This rearrangement joins TRBV19 to TRBJ2-3, with a tentative D call TRBD2 (6 bases). Looked up from germline, CDR1 is LNHDA and CDR2 is SQIVND (reference sequence). This CDR3 comprises 12 residues. The V end lost 3 bases, the J end lost 6 bases, and 7 bases lay between the germline ends.

The rearrangement links TRBV4-1 to TRBJ1-5, with D perhaps matching TRBD1 (5 bases). Trimming removed 8 bases from V and 4 bases from J, with 12 bases in between. Germline V CDR1 and CDR2: MGHRA, YSYEKL. This CDR3 has 13 amino acids. The CDR3 nucleotides read TGCGCCAGCGGCCCAGGGTTGAATCAGCCCCAGCATTTT. Amino acids: CASGPGLNQPQHF.

The V gene is TRBV11-2, the J gene TRBJ1-2, with TRBD1 identical over 9 bases. The CDR3 runs 13 residues. Germline-derived CDR1 and CDR2 are SGHAT and FQNNGV. The V segment lost 5 bases and the J segment 8 bases; nucleotides outside the gene matches: 6. The CDR3 sequence is CASSLGTGTGYTF. The CDR3 coding sequence is TGTGCCAGCAGCCTCGGGACAGGGACCGGCTACACCTTC.

The genes are TRBV25-1 and TRBJ2-7, with D possibly TRBD2 on 5 matching bases. In germline, CDR1 is MGHDK, CDR2 SYGVNS. CDR3 length equals 14 residues. V shed 0 bases and J shed 0 bases, with 6 bases lying between them. The CDR3 spells CASSEYTSSYEQYF. CDR3 bases: TGTGCCAGCAGTGAATACACTAGCTCCTACGAGCAGTACTTC.

V usage is TRBV27 and J usage is TRBJ1-2; D ambiguous. The CDR3 has 13 residues. Germline-derived CDR1 and CDR2 are MNHEY and SMNVEV (reference sequence). V was cut by 8 bases and J by 3 bases, with 13 bases left in between. In DNA, the CDR3 is TGTGCCAGCTCCGAATCCGGGTACTATGGCTACACCTTC. Its translation is CASSESGYYGYTF.

CDR3 bases: TGTGCCAGGAAGACCCGGCGGGGGGGAGAGTGGGAGACCCAGTACTTC. This translates into CARKTRRGGEWETQYF. The chain links TRBV7-4 to TRBJ2-5; the match to TRBD2 covers 9 bases. CDR3 length: 16 residues. J gave up 5 bases and V 9 bases, and 16 bases lay outside the gene matches. From germline, CDR1 is SGHVT and CDR2 SQSDAQ.

This clone has a handful of counts. The genes are TRBV25-1 and TRBJ2-7; 8 bases are shared with TRBD1. Germline CDR1 is MGHDK and CDR2 is SYGVNS. This CDR3 is built from 16 residues. The junction had 15 bases not matched to a gene; V was cut back by 7 bases and J by 4 bases. CDR3 protein: CASICQRRTGSYEQYF. The CDR3 region has the DNA TGTGCCAGCATATGTCAACGACGGACAGGGTCTTACGAGCAGTACTTC.

This rearrangement joins TRBV5-4 to TRBJ2-1, with 10 bases fitting TRBD2. The trim removed 4 bases at V and 2 bases at J, leaving 6 bases unmatched. Germline V gene data show CDR1 as SGHNT and CDR2 as YYREEE (reference sequence). The CDR3 covers 16 residues. The CDR3 bases are TGTGCCAGCAGCATTCAGCGGGGGGGCCCCTACAATGAGCAGTTCTTC. Its translation is CASSIQRGGPYNEQFF.

V is TRBV6-6 and J is TRBJ1-1, with 10 positions matching TRBD1. J lost 3 bases, V lost 2 bases, and 0 bases had no gene match. The CDR3 covers 14 residues. Germline values: CDR1 MNHNY, CDR2 SVGAGI (reference sequence). CDR3: CASSYGTGDTEAFF. Written as DNA, the CDR3 is TGTGCCAGCAGTTACGGGACAGGGGACACTGAAGCTTTCTTT.

The V and J genes are TRBV19 and TRBJ2-1; a possible D gene is TRBD1 (6 bases). The CDR3 consists of 12 residues. Per germline, CDR1 LNHDA and CDR2 SQIVND (reference sequence). The ends were cut back, 5 bases at V and 11 bases at J, with 13 bases in the middle. In DNA form, the CDR3 reads TGTGCCAGTAGTGTTCGGGACACGAAGCAGTTCTTC. Amino acids: CASSVRDTKQFF.

The rearrangement uses TRBV4-2 and TRBJ2-3; D might be TRBD2 (5 bases). CDR1 LGHNA and CDR2 YNFKEQ come from the germline V gene. This CDR3 is built from 15 residues. V lost 4 bases and J lost 0, with 11 bases in between. Here the CDR3 reads CASSPGVPSTDTQYF. For the CDR3, the DNA is TGTGCCAGCAGCCCCGGGGTACCTAGCACAGATACGCAGTATTTT.

This clone was seen just once. The chain combines TRBV9 with TRBJ2-5; 11 bases map to TRBD2. V lost 4 bases, J lost 2 bases, and 4 bases stayed unmatched. The CDR3 has 15 residues. Looked up from germline, CDR1 is SGDLS and CDR2 is YYNGEE. CDR3 bases: TGTGCCAGCAGCCCGGGACTAGCGGAACAAGAGACCCAGTACTTC. It yields the protein CASSPGLAEQETQYF.

This chain connects TRBV5-5 to TRBJ2-1; TRBD2 is a possible D gene (6 bases). There are 15 residues in the CDR3. V gave up 4 bases and J gave up 7 bases, with 18 bases separating them. CDR1 and CDR2 from the germline V gene are SGHKS and YYEKEE (reference sequence). The CDR3 bases are TGTGCCAGCAGCCCCGTAGGGGATAGCGGAAATGAGCAGTTCTTC. Amino acids: CASSPVGDSGNEQFF.

This rearrangement joins TRBV7-2 to TRBJ2-6, with a tentative D call TRBD1 (6 bases). The CDR3 runs to 15 residues. V shed 6 bases and J shed 0 bases, with 9 bases lying between them. Looked up from germline, CDR1 is SGHTA and CDR2 is FQGNSA. The CDR3 region has the DNA TGTGCCAGCAGTCCAGGGGACTCTGGGGCCAACGTCCTGACTTTC. It specifies CASSPGDSGANVLTF.

The V and J genes are TRBV6-1 and TRBJ1-1; TRBD1 matches at 7 bases. The CDR3 has 17 residues. Germline assignment: CDR1 MNHNS and CDR2 SASEGT. V lost 0 bases, J lost 0 bases, and 7 bases stayed unmatched. CDR3 in amino acids: CASSEAWRGRMNTEAFF. In nucleotides, the CDR3 is TGTGCCAGCAGTGAAGCGTGGAGGGGGCGGATGAACACTGAAGCTTTCTTT.

V and J are TRBV9 and TRBJ2-5; perhaps TRBD2 as D (6 bases). CDR1 is SGDLS, CDR2 YYNGEE, per germline. Trimming removed 6 bases from V and 1 base from J, with 13 bases in between. CDR3 length equals 14 residues. CDR3 sequence (DNA): TGTGCCAGCACCACGACCGGGGGCCAAGAGACCCAGTACTTC. Protein sequence: CASTTTGGQETQYF. Based on the CDR3 plus reference TRBV9 and TRBJ2-5, the full variable domain is DSGVTQTPKHLITATGQRVTLRCSPRSGDLSVYWYQQSLDQGLQFLIQYYNGEERAKGNILERFSAQQFPDLHSELNLSSLELGDSALYFCASTTTGGQETQYFGPGTRLLVL.

CDR3 DNA: TGTGCCAGTAGTATAGACAGGGGAAGCAATCAGCCCCAGCATTTT. Translated: CASSIDRGSNQPQHF. V usage is TRBV19 and J usage is TRBJ1-5, with D possibly TRBD1 on 6 matching bases. V lost 0 bases, J lost 1 base, and 7 bases lay in between. This CDR3 has 15 amino acids. CDR1 LNHDA and CDR2 SQIVND come from the germline V gene (reference sequence). Combining the CDR3 with reference TRBV19 and TRBJ1-5 gives the whole variable domain DGGITQSPKYLFRKEGQNVTLSCEQNLNHDAMYWYRQDPGQGLRLIYYSQIVNDFQKGDIAEGYSVSREKKESFPLTVTSAQKNPTAFYLCASSIDRGSNQPQHFGDGTRLSIL.

The chain couples TRBV19 to TRBJ2-7; 8 positions match TRBD1. This CDR3 contains 13 residues. Looked up from germline, CDR1 is LNHDA and CDR2 is SQIVND (reference sequence). The J segment lost 6 bases and the V segment lost 4 bases, leaving 5 bases of the junction unmatched. The CDR3 bases are TGTGCCAGTAGTACAAACAGGGGGACCGAGCAGTACTTC. Protein sequence: CASSTNRGTEQYF.